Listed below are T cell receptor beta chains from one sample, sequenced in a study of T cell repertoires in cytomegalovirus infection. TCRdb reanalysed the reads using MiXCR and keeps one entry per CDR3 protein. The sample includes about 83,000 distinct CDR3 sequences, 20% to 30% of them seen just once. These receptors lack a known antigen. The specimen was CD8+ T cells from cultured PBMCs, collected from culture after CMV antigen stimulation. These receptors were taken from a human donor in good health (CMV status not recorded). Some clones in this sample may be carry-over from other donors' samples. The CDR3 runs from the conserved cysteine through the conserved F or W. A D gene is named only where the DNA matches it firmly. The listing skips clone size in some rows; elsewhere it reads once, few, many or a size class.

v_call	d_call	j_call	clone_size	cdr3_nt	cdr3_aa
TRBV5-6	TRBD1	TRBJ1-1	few	TGTGCCAGCAGCTTGGTAGGCCAGGGGGTGATGAACACTGAAGCTTTCTTT	CASSLVGQGVMNTEAFF
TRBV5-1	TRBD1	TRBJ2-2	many	TGCGCCAGCAGCTTCCCGGGACAGGGGGCCCGAGCGAACACCGGGGAGCTGTTTTTT	CASSFPGQGARANTGELFF
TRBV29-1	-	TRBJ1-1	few	TGCAGCGTTGAAGTCGGGAACACTGAAGCTTTCTTT	CSVEVGNTEAFF
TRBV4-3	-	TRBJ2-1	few	TGCGCCAGCAGCCAAGACTCTAGGGCGCCGAACCCCTACAATGAGCAGTTCTTC	CASSQDSRAPNPYNEQFF
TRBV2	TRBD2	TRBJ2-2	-	TGTGCCAGCAGTGATCGTCGCCTAGCGGGGGACACCGGGGAGCTGATTTTT	CASSDRRLAGDTGELIF
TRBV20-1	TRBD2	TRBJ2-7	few	TGCAGTGCTAGTGGCTGGACTAGCGGGAGGGCCCTAGACTACGAGCAGTACTTC	CSASGWTSGRALDYEQYF
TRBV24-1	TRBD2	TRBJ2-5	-	TGTGCCACCAGTGACCCGGACGGGGGGGAGACCCAGTACTTC	CATSDPDGGETQYF
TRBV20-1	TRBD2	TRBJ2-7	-	TGCAGTGCTAGAGATAAGCGGGAGGGCCCCGAGCAGTACTTC	CSARDKREGPEQYF
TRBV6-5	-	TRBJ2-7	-	TGTGCCAGCAGCCCGTGGTTGCGGGGTGCGGACGAGCAGTACTTC	CASSPWLRGADEQYF
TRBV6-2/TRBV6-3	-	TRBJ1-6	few	TGTGCCAGCGCGGGGGATCGCTTTTCACCCCTCCACTTT	CASAGDRFSPLHF
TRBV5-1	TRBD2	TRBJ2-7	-	TGCGCCAGCAGATGGACTAGCGGGGGGTTCTACGAGCAGTACTTC	CASRWTSGGFYEQYF
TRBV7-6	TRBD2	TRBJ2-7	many	TGTGCCAGCAGCCCCGGGACTAGCGAGGGCTCCTACGAGCAGTACTTC	CASSPGTSEGSYEQYF
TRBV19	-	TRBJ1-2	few	TGTGCCAGTAGTCCAAGGACCTATGGCTACACCTTC	CASSPRTYGYTF
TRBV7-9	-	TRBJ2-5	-	TGTGCCAGCAGCCCATTCCAAGAGACCCAGTACTTC	CASSPFQETQYF
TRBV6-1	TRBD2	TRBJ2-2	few	TGTGCCAGCAGTGAAGCTAGCGGGGCCAGAGTAGAGGAGCTGTTTTTT	CASSEASGARVEELFF
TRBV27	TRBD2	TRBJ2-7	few	TGTGCCAGCAGTAGAATAGCGGGTACCCACGAGCAGTACTTC	CASSRIAGTHEQYF
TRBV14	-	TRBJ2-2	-	TGTGCCAGCAGACTTACAGGTTTTGGCGGGGAGCTGTTTTTT	CASRLTGFGGELFF
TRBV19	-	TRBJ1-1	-	TGTGCCAGTAGTATTCCCGGGCAGGCGGGCGGGACTGAAGCTTTCTTT	CASSIPGQAGGTEAFF
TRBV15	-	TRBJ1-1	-	TGTGCCACCAGCAGAGATCAGAGCATGAACACTGAAGCTTTCTTT	CATSRDQSMNTEAFF
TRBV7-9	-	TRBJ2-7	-	TGTGCCAGCAGCCCCCCGGGGATCAGCTCCTACGAGCAGTACTTC	CASSPPGISSYEQYF
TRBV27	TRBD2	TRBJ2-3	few	TGTGCCAGCACAGGACTAGCGGGAGATACGCAGTATTTT	CASTGLAGDTQYF
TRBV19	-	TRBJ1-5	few	TGTGCCAGTAGTTCCCAGAGCGAAATTAGCAATCAGCCCCAGCATTTT	CASSSQSEISNQPQHF
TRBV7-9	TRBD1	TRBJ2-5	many	TGTGCCAGCAGCTTAAACGGGGGATTGACAGGGGGAAGAGAGACCCAGTACTTC	CASSLNGGLTGGRETQYF
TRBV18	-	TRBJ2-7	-	TGTGCCAGCTCACCAGACGGCGCCTACGAGCAGTACTTC	CASSPDGAYEQYF
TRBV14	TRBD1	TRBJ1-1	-	TGTGCCAGCAGCTACATACAGGGGCAGGGCACTGAAGCTTTCTTT	CASSYIQGQGTEAFF
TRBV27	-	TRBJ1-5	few	TGTGCCAGCAGCCTAGAGGGGACCCAGGATCAGCCCCAGCATTTT	CASSLEGTQDQPQHF
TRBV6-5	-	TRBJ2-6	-	TGTGCCAGCAGTTACCTGACGTCTGGGGCCAACGTCCTGACTTTC	CASSYLTSGANVLTF
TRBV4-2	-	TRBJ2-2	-	TGTGCCAGCAGCCCCCGAGGGGGGGCCGGGGAGCTGTTTTTT	CASSPRGGAGELFF
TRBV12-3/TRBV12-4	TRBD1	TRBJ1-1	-	TGTGCCATCGAAGGGACAGCGGACACTGAAGCTTTCTTT	CAIEGTADTEAFF
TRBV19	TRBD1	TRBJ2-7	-	TGTGCCAGTAGTATAGCCACAGGGGGCGTCTACGAGCAGTACTTC	CASSIATGGVYEQYF
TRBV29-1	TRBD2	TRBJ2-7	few	TGCAGCGCCCGATTGACTAGCGGGACCTACGAGCAGTACTTC	CSARLTSGTYEQYF
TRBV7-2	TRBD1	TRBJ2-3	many	TGTGCCAGCAGCTTAAGGGGGACAGGGGGCACAGATACGCAGTATTTT	CASSLRGTGGTDTQYF
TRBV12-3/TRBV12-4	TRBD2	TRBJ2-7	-	TGTGCCAGCAGTCCGGGACTAGCGGAAACGCCCTCCTACGAGCAGTACTTC	CASSPGLAETPSYEQYF
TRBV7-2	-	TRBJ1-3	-	TGTGCCAGCAGCTCCCCCCGAGGTGTAGCTGGAAACACCATATATTTT	CASSSPRGVAGNTIYF
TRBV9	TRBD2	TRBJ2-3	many	TGTGCCAGCAGCGGAAGTGGCGGGGGGCCCACAGATACGCAGTATTTT	CASSGSGGGPTDTQYF
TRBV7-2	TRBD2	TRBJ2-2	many	TGTGCCAGCAGCGCTCTAGCGGGAGGGCCGGGAACCGGGGAGCTGTTTTTT	CASSALAGGPGTGELFF
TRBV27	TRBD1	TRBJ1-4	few	TGTGCCAGCAGTCTAGGACAGGGGCAGGCAAAACTGTTTTTT	CASSLGQGQAKLFF
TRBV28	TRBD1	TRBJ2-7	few	TGTGCCAGCAGTTTACTGGGACAGGGGGACGAGCAGTACTTC	CASSLLGQGDEQYF
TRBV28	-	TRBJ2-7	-	TGTGCCAGCAGTTTTGGTCTGGCAGGGGCGAACCCTTCCTACGAGCAGTACTTC	CASSFGLAGANPSYEQYF
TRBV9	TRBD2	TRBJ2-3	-	TGTGCCAGCAGCACCTATAGCGGGAGGGGCACAGATACGCAGTATTTT	CASSTYSGRGTDTQYF
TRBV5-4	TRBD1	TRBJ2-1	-	TGTGCCAGCAGCTCGCCGGGACAGGCTAATGAGCAGTTCTTC	CASSSPGQANEQFF
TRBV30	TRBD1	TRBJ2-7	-	TGTGCCTGGAGTGTACCGGACAGGGGTGGGGAGCAGTACTTC	CAWSVPDRGGEQYF
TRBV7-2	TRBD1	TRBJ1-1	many	TGTGCCAGTACAGGGGCTAAGGGCACTGAAGCTTTCTTT	CASTGAKGTEAFF
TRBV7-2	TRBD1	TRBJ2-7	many	TGTGCCAGCAGCTTAGAGGGACAGGGCTACGAGCAGTACTTC	CASSLEGQGYEQYF
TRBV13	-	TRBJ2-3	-	TGTGCCAGCAGCTCGAGAGCGGATACTAGCACAGATACGCAGTATTTT	CASSSRADTSTDTQYF
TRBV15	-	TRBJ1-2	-	TGTGCCACCAGCAGAGATCGCAGCTATGGCTACACCTTC	CATSRDRSYGYTF
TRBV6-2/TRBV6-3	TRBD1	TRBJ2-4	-	TGTGCCAGCAGCCCGACAGGGCGAGCCAAAAACATTCAGTACTTC	CASSPTGRAKNIQYF
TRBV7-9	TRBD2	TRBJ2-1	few	TGTGCCAGCAGCCCCTCGCTAGCGGGAGTAGGGAATGAGCAGTTCTTC	CASSPSLAGVGNEQFF
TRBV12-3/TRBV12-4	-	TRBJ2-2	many	TGTGCCAGCAGTTTAGACGGCACCGGGGAGCTGTTTTTT	CASSLDGTGELFF
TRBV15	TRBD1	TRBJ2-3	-	TGTGCCACCAGCAGTGGGACCGGGACAGGGCCTCGAGATACGCAGTATTTT	CATSSGTGTGPRDTQYF
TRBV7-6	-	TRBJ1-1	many	TGTGCCAGCAGCCGCCGTTCGAACACTGAAGCTTTCTTT	CASSRRSNTEAFF
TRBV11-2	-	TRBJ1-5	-	TGTGCCAGCAGCTTCGGCCCTGCGCAGCCCCAGCATTTT	CASSFGPAQPQHF
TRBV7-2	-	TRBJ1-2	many	TGTGCCAGCAGCCCATCCTATGGCTACACCTTC	CASSPSYGYTF
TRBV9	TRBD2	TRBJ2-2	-	TGTGCCAGCAGCGGATTCTCGACTAGCGGGAGGGCCTACACCGGGGAGCTGTTTTTT	CASSGFSTSGRAYTGELFF
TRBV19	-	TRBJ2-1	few	TGTGCCAGTAGTCGGGGAAACAATGAGCAGTTCTTC	CASSRGNNEQFF
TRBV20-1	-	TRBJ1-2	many	TGCAGTGCCCCCAGGGTGGAGAGTACTAACTATGGCTACACCTTC	CSAPRVESTNYGYTF
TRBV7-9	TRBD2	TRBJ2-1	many	TGTGCCAGCAGCAGGACTAGCGGGAGAACCTACAATGAGCAGTTCTTC	CASSRTSGRTYNEQFF
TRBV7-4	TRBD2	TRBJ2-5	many	TGTGCCAGCAGTAATACCGACAGGGTACGATCGGGACTAGCTCGAGAGACCCAGTACTTC	CASSNTDRVRSGLARETQYF
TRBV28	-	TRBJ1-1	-	TGTGCCAGCAGCCCTGCCCCCGACGGGAACACTGAAGCTTTCTTT	CASSPAPDGNTEAFF